The 14 T cell receptor beta chains presented below share a single source sample, sequenced in a study of blood T cell repertoires in COVID-19. Sequenced by immunoSEQ multiplex PCR; TCRdb stores in-frame clones only, minus some. This table has 20,000 or so clones, roughly nine tenths appearing once. Material for sequencing was peripheral blood. Receptors originate from a human donor in a cohort sampled during active COVID-19.

V gene TRBV7-2 combines with J gene TRBJ2-6; D is unclear. V lost 5 bases to trimming and J lost 4 bases, with 15 bases between them. CDR1 and CDR2 (germline): SGHTA, FQGNSA. There are 16 residues in the CDR3. The CDR3 sequence: CASSLFTGTGANVLTF. As DNA, the CDR3 is TGTGCCAGCAGCCTTTTTACGGGTACGGGGGCCAACGTCCTGACTTTC.

The V gene is TRBV6-2 or TRBV6-3, the J gene TRBJ2-7; the D gene is possibly TRBD1 (5 bases). In germline, CDR1 is MNHEY, CDR2 SVGEGT. Trimming removed 3 bases from V and 3 bases from J, with 15 bases in between. CDR3 length equals 15 residues. The CDR3 loop is CASSYYRVRVYEQYF. CDR3 DNA: TGTGCCAGCAGTTATTATCGGGTCAGGGTCTACGAGCAGTACTTC.

The chain recombines TRBV25-1 with TRBJ2-1; TRBD2 might be the D (6 bases). The V gene's germline CDR1 is MGHDK and CDR2 SYGVNS. Trimming pared 4 bases from V and 6 bases from J, leaving 19 bases between. This CDR3 has 16 residues. The CDR3 sequence: CASSATGTPGVNEQFF. CDR3 DNA: TGTGCCAGCAGTGCAACCGGGACCCCGGGGGTCAATGAGCAGTTCTTC. Complete variable domain (other parts from reference TRBV25-1 and TRBJ2-1): EADIYQTPRYLVIGTGKKITLECSQTMGHDKMYWYQQDPGMELHLIHYSYGVNSTEKGDLSSESTVSRIRTEHFPLTLESARPSHTSQYLCASSATGTPGVNEQFFGPGTRLTVL.

The gene calls are TRBV11-3 and TRBJ2-1; 7 nucleotides agree with TRBD2. J gave up 4 bases and V 1 base, and 10 bases lay outside the gene matches. CDR3 length: 17 amino acids. Germline V lookup: CDR1 SGHNT, CDR2 YENEEA. CDR3 protein: CASSLGLGGRQYNEQFF. The CDR3 nucleotides read TGTGCCAGCAGCTTAGGGTTGGGGGGGAGGCAGTACAATGAGCAGTTCTTC.

CDR3 sequence reads: CASSVRGPPYNEQFF. In DNA, the CDR3 is TGCGCCAGCAGCGTCAGGGGGCCCCCTTACAATGAGCAGTTCTTC. The V call is TRBV5-1, the J call TRBJ2-1; 8 bases match TRBD1. This CDR3 comprises 15 residues. Germline lookup yields CDR1 SGHRS and CDR2 YFSETQ. After removal of 4 bases from V and 4 bases from J, the junction contained 7 bases not matched to a gene.

This chain joins TRBV6-5 and TRBJ1-1, with a tentative D call TRBD1 (5 bases). V lost 6 bases and J 1 base, leaving 9 bases between the germline ends. Germline CDR1 reads MNHEY; CDR2 reads SVGAGI. The CDR3 length is 13 residues. The CDR3 sequence is CASRATGNTEAFF. The CDR3 DNA sequence: TGTGCCAGCAGGGCAACAGGGAACACTGAAGCTTTCTTT.

V usage is TRBV11-3 and J usage is TRBJ2-3; TRBD2 agrees at 8 bases. CDR1 is SGHNT, CDR2 YENEEA, per germline. J was trimmed by 5 bases and V by 5 bases; bases with no gene match: 9. There are 15 residues in the CDR3. In DNA form, the CDR3 reads TGTGCCAGCAGCCCCAGAGCGGGAGAGGAAGATACGCAGTATTTT. This sequence encodes CASSPRAGEEDTQYF.

The rearrangement uses TRBV4-1 and TRBJ2-1; D remains ambiguous. The CDR3 consists of 15 residues. Germline V gene data show CDR1 as MGHRA and CDR2 as YSYEKL. Trimming cost V 1 base and J 3 bases, with 10 bases left between them. Written as DNA, the CDR3 is TGCGCCAGCAGCCAAGTCTCCGCCGGCTACAATGAGCAGTTCTTC. Translating gives CASSQVSAGYNEQFF.

The V and J genes are TRBV30 and TRBJ2-3, with 9 positions matching TRBD2. CDR1 is GTSNPN and CDR2 is SVGIG in the germline V gene (reference sequence). V lost 5 bases and J lost 1; bases outside the gene matches: 7. This CDR3 has 15 residues. CDR3 loop: CAWGRGGRGTDTQYF. CDR3 DNA: TGTGCCTGGGGGCGGGGGGGCCGCGGCACAGATACGCAGTATTTT.

The V and J genes are TRBV7-9 and TRBJ1-1, with TRBD1 identical over 9 bases. Germline lookup yields CDR1 SEHNR and CDR2 FQNEAQ (reference sequence). The CDR3 sequence is 16 residues long. V was clipped by 3 bases and J by 1 base; unmatched bases: 6. CDR3 in amino acids: CASSLDPGQGNTEAFF. For the CDR3, the DNA is TGTGCCAGCAGCTTGGACCCGGGACAGGGGAACACTGAAGCTTTCTTT.

This CDR3 is CASSFDRDVTQYF. The DNA for the CDR3 is TGTGCCAGCAGCTTCGACAGGGACGTGACCCAGTACTTC. V and J are TRBV6-2 or TRBV6-3 and TRBJ2-5; 7 nucleotides align to TRBD1. Germline CDR1 MNHEY, CDR2 SVGEGT. V was clipped by 6 bases and J by 7 bases; unmatched bases: 8. This CDR3 spans 13 amino acids.

The table lists this clone with a count of one. At one end, the junction sequence differs from germline, possibly due to a read error. V is TRBV29-1 and J is TRBJ2-5, with D possibly TRBD1 on 6 matching bases. Germline V gene lookup returns CDR1 SQVTM and CDR2 ANQGSEA. The CDR3 is made up of 12 amino acids. The CDR3 nucleotides are TGCAGCGTCTCACAGGGCAGGGAGACCAAGTACTTC. Its translation is CSVSQGRETKYF.

V is TRBV5-1 and J is TRBJ2-2; TRBD2 matches at 14 bases. V shed 4 bases and J 6 bases; nucleotides not matched to a gene: 8. Germline lookup yields CDR1 SGHRS and CDR2 YFSETQ. This CDR3 spans 17 amino acids. The CDR3, as DNA: TGCGCCAGCAGCGTTCCGACTAGCGGGGGGGTACCCGGGGAGCTGTTTTTT. Its translation is CASSVPTSGGVPGELFF.

The V and J genes are TRBV27 and TRBJ2-2; D may be TRBD1 (6 bases). The length of the CDR3 is 19 residues. V lost 6 bases, J lost 1 base, and 24 bases lay in between. Germline V gives CDR1 MNHEY, CDR2 SMNVEV (reference sequence). CDR3 protein: CASSWSRFRLTGNTGELFF. The CDR3 DNA is TGTGCCAGCAGCTGGTCCCGGTTTAGGCTGACAGGGAACACCGGGGAGCTGTTTTTT.